The 4 T cell receptor beta chains below were found in one sample sequenced in a study of radiotherapy plus CTLA-4 blockade in lung cancer. Assay: immunoSEQ multiplex PCR; the TCRdb copy retains only in-frame clones and omits some. The data contain around 85,000 clones, about 86% of them seen just once; the ten biggest clones take up around 2%. The starting material was peripheral blood, obtained from a patient treated with radiotherapy plus ipilimumab. These receptors came from a human donor with non-small cell lung cancer who had a partial response to radiotherapy plus ipilimumab.

The rearrangement uses TRBV10-1 and TRBJ2-7, with D perhaps matching TRBD2 (5 bases). V dropped 9 bases and J dropped 6 bases, with 33 bases sitting between them. Per germline, CDR1 WNHNN and CDR2 SYGVQD (reference sequence). The CDR3 length is 18 residues. DNA of the CDR3: TGCGCCAGTAAGGCGGGCCGGGGTGAGATAACCGAATATTGCGAGCAGTACGTC. This sequence encodes CASKAGRGEITEYCEQYV.

The chain has TRBV4-1 and TRBJ2-2, with TRBD1 as a possible D gene (6 bases). Trimming removed 2 bases at V and 1 base at J, with 8 bases between. Per germline, CDR1 MGHRA and CDR2 YSYEKL. CDR3 length: 15 amino acids. CDR3 nucleotides: TGCGCCAGCAGCCAAAAGGACAGGAACACCGGGGAGCTGTTTTTT. It codes for CASSQKDRNTGELFF.

The rearrangement joins TRBV10-2 to TRBJ2-1, with D possibly TRBD2 on 5 matching bases. With 3 bases removed from V and 5 bases from J, the gap between germline ends came to 17 bases. The germline CDR1 and CDR2 sequences are WSHSY and SAAADI. This CDR3 region has 16 residues. CDR3 nucleotides: TGCGCCAGCAGTGAAGGCCGCGGGTCCCAAAACAATGAGCAGTTCTTC. This translates into CASSEGRGSQNNEQFF.

The gene calls are TRBV10-3 and TRBJ1-2; 9 nucleotides agree with TRBD1. The CDR3 is made up of 14 amino acids. Per germline, CDR1 ENHRY and CDR2 SYGVKD. V shed 8 bases, J shed 8 bases, and the junction held 12 bases outside the gene matches. In DNA form, the CDR3 reads TGTGCCATCCGCAAAATGGGACAGGGTGAGGGCTACACCTTC. It translates to CAIRKMGQGEGYTF.